Below are 32 T cell receptor beta chains sequenced from a single sample in a study of blood T cell repertoires in COVID-19. Sequenced by immunoSEQ multiplex PCR; TCRdb stores in-frame clones only, minus some. The sample records roughly 170,000 clones, 70% to 85% being singletons. The sequenced material came from peripheral blood. The receptors originated from a human donor in a cohort sampled during active COVID-19.

The chain joins TRBV5-1 to TRBJ1-3; perhaps TRBD1 as D (6 bases). CDR3 length: 16 amino acids. Germline assignment: CDR1 SGHRS and CDR2 YFSETQ. V was shortened by 0 bases and J by 1 base, with 11 bases between the two germline ends. The chain's CDR3 is CASSLAGGSSGNTIYF. In nucleotides, the CDR3 is TGCGCCAGCAGCTTGGCGGGGGGCTCATCTGGAAACACCATATATTTT.

The chain recombines TRBV2 with TRBJ1-2; D is possibly TRBD1 (5 bases). With 2 bases removed from V and 4 bases from J, the gap between germline ends came to 14 bases. The CDR3 spans 15 residues. Germline assignment: CDR1 SNHLY and CDR2 FYNNEI. The CDR3 nucleotides read TGTGCCAGCAGTGAAACGGACAATCCGGTCTATGGCTACACCTTC. Translating it yields CASSETDNPVYGYTF.

The chain recombines TRBV11-3 with TRBJ1-1, with TRBD1 matching 11 bases. The CDR3 extends over 14 amino acids. V dropped 5 bases and J dropped 4; count of bases not matched to a gene: 3. The germline CDR1 and CDR2 sequences are SGHNT and YENEEA. The CDR3 nucleotides read TGTGCCAGCAGCCCCGGGACAGGGGGCACTGAAGCTTTCTTT. Translating it yields CASSPGTGGTEAFF.

This chain joins TRBV5-4 and TRBJ1-2, with TRBD1 matching over 10 bases. Per the germline V gene, CDR1 is SGHNT and CDR2 is YYREEE (reference sequence). Trimming removed 2 bases from V and 6 bases from J; junction bases left unmatched: 10. This CDR3 has 16 residues. Here the CDR3 reads CASSFGTGESGDGYTF. As DNA, the CDR3 is TGTGCCAGCAGCTTCGGGACAGGGGAATCGGGCGATGGCTACACCTTC.

V is TRBV9 and J is TRBJ2-7, with 8 bases matching TRBD2. V shed 4 bases and J 3 bases; nucleotides not matched to a gene: 9. Germline V gene lookup returns CDR1 SGDLS and CDR2 YYNGEE. The CDR3 has 15 residues. CDR3 protein: CASSPTAGVYYEQYF. CDR3 bases: TGTGCCAGCAGCCCTACAGCGGGGGTATACTACGAGCAGTACTTC.

The table lists this clone with a few counts. The chain employs TRBV25-1 and TRBJ1-4, with TRBD1 matching over 9 bases. The V gene's germline CDR1 is MGHDK and CDR2 SYGVNS. The CDR3 covers 14 residues. The ends lost 8 bases at V and 7 bases at J; junction bases unmatched: 8. CDR3 DNA sequence: TGTGCCAGCCCCGGTGTGGACAGGGGTGAAAAACTGTTTTTT. Translated, it gives CASPGVDRGEKLFF.

The chain employs TRBV2 and TRBJ2-7; D is unresolved. The germline V gene has CDR1 SNHLY and CDR2 FYNNEI. The CDR3 has 15 residues. Trimming removed 0 bases from V and 1 base from J, with 10 bases in between. For the CDR3, the DNA is TGTGCCAGCAGTGAAGCAATACCTCAGTCCTACGAGCAGTACTTC. Translating gives CASSEAIPQSYEQYF.

This chain uses TRBV20-1 with TRBJ2-5, with TRBD2 matching over 7 bases. The CDR3 consists of 17 residues. The trim removed 3 bases at V and 2 bases at J, leaving 15 bases unmatched. Germline assignment: CDR1 DFQATT and CDR2 SNEGSKA (reference sequence). CDR3 in amino acids: CSASIPAGSRLQETQYF. CDR3 in DNA: TGCAGTGCTAGTATTCCAGCGGGGAGTCGCCTACAAGAGACCCAGTACTTC.

The chain has TRBV10-2 and TRBJ1-1, with unresolved D. V lost 4 bases, J lost 2 bases, and 11 bases lay in between. Germline V gives CDR1 WSHSY, CDR2 SAAADI. The CDR3 has 14 amino acids. In nucleotides, the CDR3 is TGCGCCAGCAGTGGCGGCAGAGTAAACACTGAAGCTTTCTTT. Protein product: CASSGGRVNTEAFF.

This clone showed up just a few times. The chain employs TRBV30 and TRBJ1-2, with D possibly matching TRBD1 (6 bases). This CDR3 is built from 13 residues. V was pared by 4 bases and J by 2 bases, with 11 bases between. Germline V gives CDR1 GTSNPN, CDR2 SVGIG (reference sequence). CDR3 bases: TGTGCCTGGAAGGACAGACTAAACTATGGCTACACCTTC. Translating it yields CAWKDRLNYGYTF.

This clone appeared once. V is TRBV18 and J is TRBJ1-1, with 8 positions matching TRBD1. J gave up 0 bases and V 1 base, and 13 bases lay outside the gene matches. CDR3 length: 19 residues. CDR1 is KGHSH and CDR2 is LQKENI in the germline V gene. As DNA, the CDR3 is TGTGCCAGCTCACCACGTCCGACAGGGGCGGAAGCGATGAACACTGAAGCTTTCTTT. Its translation is CASSPRPTGAEAMNTEAFF.

The chain employs TRBV3-1 (or the pseudogene TRBV3-2) and TRBJ2-7; tentative D call: TRBD1 (5 bases). The germline CDR1 and CDR2 sequences are LGHDT and YNNKEL (reference sequence). V shed 4 bases and J shed 3 bases, with 19 bases lying between them. This CDR3 comprises 16 residues. This CDR3 reads CASSPHVLTGSYEQYF. In DNA form, the CDR3 reads TGTGCCAGCAGCCCCCATGTCCTAACAGGAAGCTACGAGCAGTACTTC.

This sequence joins TRBV4-1 and TRBJ1-5; D unclear. The CDR3 contains 13 residues. Deletions cut 1 base from V and 6 bases from J, with 7 bases between. Per germline, CDR1 MGHRA and CDR2 YSYEKL. In DNA, the CDR3 is TGCGCCAGCAGCCAAGTGCGGGGTCAGCCCCAGCATTTT. Protein sequence: CASSQVRGQPQHF.

As to this clone: Additional DNA sequences in this sample encode the identical CDR3. This rearrangement joins TRBV5-1 to TRBJ1-1; D may be TRBD1 (5 bases). Germline assignment: CDR1 SGHRS and CDR2 YFSETQ. The germline V and J ends were trimmed by 0 bases and 1 base, with 10 bases remaining between them. CDR3 size: 15 residues. CDR3 loop: CASSLVGGGNTEAFF. The CDR3 DNA is TGCGCCAGCAGCTTGGTTGGGGGAGGGAACACTGAAGCTTTCTTT.

J is TRBJ1-1 and V is TRBV9; 7 nucleotides match TRBD1. Germline V gives CDR1 SGDLS, CDR2 YYNGEE. This CDR3 contains 14 residues. V lost 4 bases and J lost 1; bases outside the gene matches: 4. This CDR3 is CASSPGTANTEAFF. DNA of the CDR3: TGTGCCAGCAGCCCCGGGACAGCGAACACTGAAGCTTTCTTT.

The chain has TRBV19 and TRBJ2-2; 8 positions agree with TRBD1. This CDR3 contains 15 residues. V was clipped by 8 bases and J by 3 bases; unmatched bases: 8. Germline CDR1 reads LNHDA; CDR2 reads SQIVND (reference sequence). Here the CDR3 DNA reads TGTGCCAGTGGGACTCGACAGGGGTACACCGGGGAGCTGTTTTTT. It is translated as CASGTRQGYTGELFF.

The rearrangement uses TRBV5-1 and TRBJ1-2; maybe TRBD1 (5 bases). V was shortened by 3 bases and J by 8 bases, with 17 bases between the two germline ends. There are 14 residues in the CDR3. Germline assignment: CDR1 SGHRS and CDR2 YFSETQ. This CDR3 reads CASSSASGDRGYTF. For the CDR3, the DNA is TGCGCCAGCAGCTCTGCCTCGGGGGATAGGGGCTACACCTTC.

The chain is built from TRBV29-1 and TRBJ2-1; 9 bases line up with TRBD1. Germline V gene sequence: CDR1 SQVTM, CDR2 ANQGSEA. The CDR3 is 17 amino acids. V shed 3 bases and J 2 bases; nucleotides not matched to a gene: 11. The CDR3 coding sequence is TGCAGCGTTGAGCTTCGGGACAGGGTATGGACCTACAATGAGCAGTTCTTC. This codes for CSVELRDRVWTYNEQFF.

The chain is built from TRBV4-1 and TRBJ1-4; D possibly corresponds to TRBD1 (5 bases). In germline, CDR1 is MGHRA, CDR2 YSYEKL. The V end was cut by 0 bases, the J end by 0 bases, with 11 bases between. This CDR3 spans 17 amino acids. The DNA of the CDR3 is TGCGCCAGCAGCCAAGAAGCTCAGGGTGCAACTAATGAAAAACTGTTTTTT. It yields the protein CASSQEAQGATNEKLFF.

This chain connects TRBV29-1 to TRBJ1-1, with TRBD1 matching 10 bases. The ends lost 0 bases at V and 4 bases at J; junction bases unmatched: 5. Germline V gene lookup returns CDR1 SQVTM and CDR2 ANQGSEA. The CDR3 extends over 15 amino acids. The CDR3 sequence is CSVEDGTGDGTEAFF. CDR3 in DNA: TGCAGCGTTGAAGACGGGACAGGGGATGGCACTGAAGCTTTCTTT.

The chain joins TRBV11-2 to TRBJ2-2, with 7 bases fitting TRBD1. CDR1 and CDR2 (germline): SGHAT, FQNNGV. With V trimmed by 5 bases and J by 5 bases, 8 bases remained unmatched. The CDR3 contains 15 residues. CDR3 nucleotide sequence: TGTGCCAGCAGCCTCAGGGGGTCGGGGACCGGGGAGCTGTTTTTT. Its protein product is CASSLRGSGTGELFF.

The chain recombines TRBV18 with TRBJ2-7; 7 bases fit TRBD1. Germline trimming cut 1 base from V and 3 bases from J; bases unmatched to any gene: 9. CDR1 KGHSH and CDR2 LQKENI come from the germline V gene. CDR3 length: 16 amino acids. The CDR3, as DNA: TGTGCCAGCTCACCACTACCAGGGGGAGAGGTCTACGAGCAGTACTTC. This translates into CASSPLPGGEVYEQYF.

The chain's CDR3 is CASSVGDYYNSPLHF. CDR3 in DNA: TGTGCCAGCTCTGTAGGAGATTACTATAATTCACCCCTCCACTTT. The chain uses TRBV18 and TRBJ1-6; D ambiguous. Germline loops: CDR1 KGHSH, CDR2 LQKENI. CDR3 length: 15 residues. Trimming left V 6 bases short and J 3 bases short, with 12 bases between.

V and J are TRBV2 and TRBJ1-6; D may be TRBD1 (6 bases). V dropped 7 bases and J dropped 8 bases, with 15 bases sitting between them. This CDR3 contains 14 residues. CDR1 and CDR2 from the germline V gene are SNHLY and FYNNEI. The CDR3 DNA reads as TGTGCCAGCACCCCGTTCAAGGGGGATTCACCCCTCCACTTT. Translating gives CASTPFKGDSPLHF.

V is TRBV29-1 and J is TRBJ2-7; no clear D gene. Germline CDR1 is SQVTM and CDR2 is ANQGSEA. Trimming left V 3 bases short and J 5 bases short, with 8 bases between. The CDR3 covers 11 residues. The chain's CDR3 is CSVEEYHEQYF. In DNA form, the CDR3 reads TGCAGCGTTGAGGAGTACCACGAGCAGTACTTC.

The rearrangement joins TRBV7-8 to TRBJ1-1, with D possibly TRBD1 on 6 matching bases. This CDR3 has 15 residues. CDR1 and CDR2 (germline): SGHVS, FQNEAQ. V lost 5 bases and J lost 3, with 16 bases in between. The CDR3 DNA follows: TGTGCCAGCAGCGTACGGGAGGGGGTTGACACTGAAGCTTTCTTT. Its protein product is CASSVREGVDTEAFF.

This rearrangement joins TRBV4-1 to TRBJ2-1; 14 bases align to TRBD2. In germline, CDR1 is MGHRA, CDR2 YSYEKL. Germline trimming cut 4 bases from V and 8 bases from J; bases unmatched to any gene: 7. CDR3 length: 16 amino acids. The CDR3 DNA follows: TGCGCCAGCAGCCCCCCGACTAGCGGGGGGGCCGATGAGCAGTTCTTC. Translated, it gives CASSPPTSGGADEQFF.

This chain connects TRBV27 to TRBJ2-5, with 12 bases aligning to TRBD2. This CDR3 is 18 amino acids long. Unmatched junction bases numbered 15, after V lost 5 bases and J lost 5 bases. CDR1 is MNHEY and CDR2 is SMNVEV in the germline V gene (reference sequence). The CDR3 sequence: CASSRSNLAGGPRETQYF. The CDR3 nucleotides read TGTGCCAGCAGTCGTAGTAATCTAGCGGGGGGGCCTCGGGAGACCCAGTACTTC.

This chain links TRBV7-9 with TRBJ2-5; TRBD2 might be the D (6 bases). V was clipped by 8 bases and J by 0 bases, with 16 bases between them. This CDR3 is 15 amino acids long. Germline values: CDR1 SEHNR, CDR2 FQNEAQ (reference sequence). The CDR3 region is CASDLGLLYQETQYF. CDR3 nucleotide sequence: TGTGCCAGCGACTTGGGACTCCTGTACCAAGAGACCCAGTACTTC.

The gene calls are TRBV7-6 and TRBJ1-4; 11 positions match TRBD1. V lost 5 bases and J lost 8; bases outside the gene matches: 4. The CDR3 is 14 amino acids. Looked up from germline, CDR1 is SGHVS and CDR2 is FNYEAQ. This chain's CDR3 is CASSAGQGEEKLFF. The CDR3 DNA sequence: TGTGCCAGCAGCGCGGGACAGGGGGAAGAAAAACTGTTTTTT. Full variable domain (rest looked up from reference TRBV7-6 and TRBJ1-4): GAGVSQSPRYKVTKRGQDVALRCDPISGHVSLYWYRQALGQGPEFLTYFNYEAQQDKSGLPNDRFSAERPEGSISTLTIQRTEQRDSAMYRCASSAGQGEEKLFFGSGTQLSVL.

This chain joins TRBV3-1 (or the pseudogene TRBV3-2) and TRBJ1-2, with 7 bases identical to TRBD1. Germline CDR1 reads LGHDT; CDR2 reads YNNKEL (reference sequence). V shed 1 base and J 6 bases; nucleotides not matched to a gene: 5. CDR3 length equals 14 residues. Here the CDR3 reads CASSQADRDHGYTF. In DNA form, the CDR3 reads TGTGCCAGCAGCCAAGCCGACAGGGACCATGGCTACACCTTC.

The V call is TRBV13, the J call TRBJ1-2; no firm D call. V was pared by 3 bases and J by 3 bases, with 11 bases between. This CDR3 spans 14 amino acids. CDR1 and CDR2 (germline): PRHDT, FYEKMQ (reference sequence). The CDR3: CASSFGGNYYGYTF. In DNA, the CDR3 is TGTGCCAGCAGCTTTGGCGGAAACTACTATGGCTACACCTTC.